This passage covers 8 T cell receptor beta chains from one sample sequenced in a study of shared clonotypes between healthy human individuals. Some clones are missing from TCRdb's copy, which holds only in-frame ones; the method was immunoSEQ multiplex PCR. In the table there are around 200,000 clones, 65% to 70% of which are singletons. The sample consisted of memory CD4+ T cells sorted from blood. Regarding subset: CD45RA-negative fraction. The receptors come from a man aged 25 to 40 in good health.

V is TRBV27 and J is TRBJ2-4; no firm D call. Looked up from germline, CDR1 is MNHEY and CDR2 is SMNVEV (reference sequence). The CDR3 has 16 amino acids. V lost 5 bases to trimming and J lost 0 bases, with 14 bases between them. CDR3 residues: CASSPTTSLAKNIQYF. The DNA for the CDR3 is TGTGCCAGCAGTCCTACCACTTCTCTAGCCAAAAACATTCAGTACTTC.

The V and J genes are TRBV6-5 and TRBJ1-1; TRBD1 agrees at 7 bases. Germline V gene sequence: CDR1 MNHEY, CDR2 SVGAGI. The trim removed 4 bases at V and 0 bases at J, leaving 2 bases unmatched. This CDR3 region has 14 residues. The CDR3 DNA reads TGTGCCAGCAGTTTAGGACAGGTGAACACTGAAGCTTTCTTT. It translates to CASSLGQVNTEAFF.

This clone has just a few counts. A junction boundary mismatches the germline segment, possibly from a read error. The genes are TRBV7-7 and TRBJ2-5; D could derive from TRBD1 or TRBD2 (5 bases each). This CDR3 is built from 13 residues. Per germline, CDR1 SSHAT and CDR2 FNYEAQ (reference sequence). CDR3 in DNA: TGTGCTAGCAGCCCAGGGACGGCTGAGACCCAGTACTTC. This translates into CASSPGTAETQYF.

DNA for the CDR3: TGTGCCAGCACACGACCAGGCACCCCAGGGTATGGCTACACCTTC. Amino acids: CASTRPGTPGYGYTF. This chain joins TRBV5-5 and TRBJ1-2; tentatively, D is TRBD1 (5 bases). Germline V gene lookup returns CDR1 SGHKS and CDR2 YYEKEE (reference sequence). This CDR3 is built from 15 residues. Deletions cut 6 bases from V and 5 bases from J, with 20 bases between. The full variable domain, completed using reference TRBV5-5 and TRBJ1-2, is DAGVTQSPTHLIKTRGQQVTLRCSPISGHKSVSWYQQVLGQGPQFIFQYYEKEERGRGNFPDRFSARQFPNYSSELNVNALLLGDSALYLCASTRPGTPGYGYTFGSGTRLTVV.

The CDR3 here is CASSLEHGEAFF. Here the CDR3 DNA reads TGTGCCAGCAGCTTGGAGCACGGTGAAGCTTTCTTT. This chain joins TRBV5-5 and TRBJ1-1; D uncertain. V was clipped by 0 bases and J by 7 bases, with 7 bases between them. The CDR3 loop spans 12 amino acids. In germline, CDR1 is SGHKS, CDR2 YYEKEE (reference sequence).

The chain joins TRBV6-6 to TRBJ2-5; D unclear. Trimming pared 5 bases from V and 2 bases from J, leaving 12 bases between. The CDR3 runs 14 residues. Germline V gives CDR1 MNHNY, CDR2 SVGAGI (reference sequence). Written as DNA, the CDR3 is TGTGCCAGCAGTCAACTGCCTCCACAAGAGACCCAGTACTTC. It is translated as CASSQLPPQETQYF.

This clone was observed once. The chain employs TRBV7-9 and TRBJ2-5, with D unresolved. Trimming removed 5 bases at V and 4 bases at J, with 8 bases between. This CDR3 spans 12 amino acids. CDR1 SEHNR and CDR2 FQNEAQ come from the germline V gene (reference sequence). For the CDR3, the DNA is TGTGCCAGCAGCCCTTCCGGAGAGACCCAGTACTTC. This gives the protein CASSPSGETQYF.

The chain joins TRBV5-1 to TRBJ1-3, with 8 positions matching TRBD1. The CDR3 length is 14 residues. Germline-derived CDR1 and CDR2 are SGHRS and YFSETQ. The J segment lost 4 bases and the V segment lost 4 bases, leaving 4 bases of the junction unmatched. CDR3 bases: TGCGCCAGCAGCGCGGGGACAGGAGGAAACACCATATATTTT. Amino acid sequence: CASSAGTGGNTIYF.